These 18 T cell receptor beta chains originate from one sample sequenced in a study of cytomegalovirus exposure and HLA in healthy donors. 60 Vbeta and 13 Jbeta primers were used in PCR. Clones were read by immunoSEQ multiplex PCR, and TCRdb kept only the in-frame ones, dropping some. Among 200,000 to 300,000 clones listed, 82% were seen once. The sequenced material came from PBMCs. These receptors were taken from a woman aged 40 to 49 in good health and CMV-seropositive.

The chain has TRBV18 and TRBJ2-7, with a possible D match to TRBD1 (6 bases). Trimming removed 4 bases at V and 3 bases at J, with 10 bases between. Germline V lookup: CDR1 KGHSH, CDR2 LQKENI. This CDR3 has 13 amino acids. In nucleotides, the CDR3 is TGTGCCAGCTCACATGGACAGAACTACGAGCAGTACTTC. It codes for CASSHGQNYEQYF.

The chain joins TRBV2 to TRBJ2-1, with TRBD2 identical over 8 bases. CDR3 length: 15 residues. Germline V gene data show CDR1 as SNHLY and CDR2 as FYNNEI. J was trimmed by 2 bases and V by 4 bases; bases with no gene match: 4. The CDR3, as DNA: TGTGCCAGCAGTGGTGAGCGGGGGCCCTACAATGAGCAGTTCTTC. Translating gives CASSGERGPYNEQFF.

In this sample, this clone turned up a few times. At one end, the junction sequence differs from germline, possibly due to a read error. This chain uses TRBV30 with TRBJ2-1, with 7 bases fitting TRBD2. This CDR3 comprises 13 residues. The germline V gene has CDR1 GTSNPN and CDR2 SVGIG (reference sequence). As DNA, the CDR3 is TGTGCCTGGAAACAAGGGGACTACGATGAGCAGTTCTTC. Amino acid sequence: CAWKQGDYDEQFF.

This clone was counted only a few times. The gene calls are TRBV30 and TRBJ2-1, with a weak D call TRBD2 (5 bases). V lost 3 bases, J lost 6 bases, and 12 bases lay in between. CDR3 length equals 13 residues. CDR1 GTSNPN and CDR2 SVGIG come from the germline V gene (reference sequence). CDR3 in amino acids: CAWRPGYVNEQFF. CDR3 in DNA: TGTGCCTGGAGGCCGGGATACGTCAATGAGCAGTTCTTC.

The J gene is TRBJ1-5, the V gene TRBV30, with D uncertain. This CDR3 region has 14 residues. Germline V CDR1 and CDR2: GTSNPN, SVGIG (reference sequence). V lost 4 bases and J 2 bases, leaving 12 bases between the germline ends. CDR3: CAWTLGQGNQPQHF. Written as DNA, the CDR3 is TGTGCCTGGACCTTGGGCCAGGGCAATCAGCCCCAGCATTTT.

The V and J genes are TRBV5-5 and TRBJ1-5; D remains unclear. The CDR3 sequence is 14 residues long. V was cut by 0 bases and J by 0 bases, with 4 bases left in between. Germline CDR1 reads SGHKS; CDR2 reads YYEKEE (reference sequence). The CDR3 DNA sequence: TGTGCCAGCAGCTTGGCGGTTAGCAATCAGCCCCAGCATTTT. It translates to CASSLAVSNQPQHF.

The genes are TRBV27 and TRBJ2-3; 14 bases align to TRBD2. Germline V lookup: CDR1 MNHEY, CDR2 SMNVEV (reference sequence). V lost 6 bases, J lost 7 bases, and 6 bases stayed unmatched. This CDR3 region has 15 residues. The CDR3 spells CASRPGTSGRYTQYF. Here the CDR3 DNA reads TGTGCCAGCAGGCCCGGGACTAGCGGGAGATATACGCAGTATTTT.

The chain couples TRBV9 to TRBJ1-1; perhaps TRBD1 as D (5 bases). V was clipped by 1 base and J by 5 bases, with 15 bases between them. Per germline, CDR1 SGDLS and CDR2 YYNGEE. CDR3 size: 15 residues. CDR3 amino acids: CASSVIPGGGTEAFF. The CDR3 DNA sequence: TGTGCCAGCAGCGTAATCCCCGGGGGAGGGACTGAAGCTTTCTTT.

This clone occurred a few times. V is TRBV11-2 and J is TRBJ2-1; 11 positions match TRBD2. This CDR3 region has 16 residues. The trim removed 5 bases at V and 9 bases at J, leaving 12 bases unmatched. The germline CDR1 and CDR2 sequences are SGHAT and FQNNGV. CDR3 region: CASSLTSGGGGSEQFF. The CDR3 region has the DNA TGTGCCAGCAGCCTTACTAGCGGGGGAGGTGGCAGTGAGCAGTTCTTC.

This rearrangement joins TRBV9 to TRBJ2-1; no clear D. CDR1 SGDLS and CDR2 YYNGEE come from the germline V gene. V dropped 0 bases and J dropped 4 bases, with 5 bases sitting between them. The CDR3 spans 13 residues. In DNA, the CDR3 is TGTGCCAGCAGCGTAGCAGATTACAATGAGCAGTTCTTC. Amino acids: CASSVADYNEQFF.

CDR3 bases: TGCGCCAGCAGCTTAAGCGGGGGATATTCCTACGAGCAGTACTTC. Amino acids: CASSLSGGYSYEQYF. This sequence joins TRBV5-1 and TRBJ2-7; 8 positions agree with TRBD2. The germline V gene encodes CDR1 SGHRS and CDR2 YFSETQ. The CDR3 has 15 amino acids. Trimming removed 2 bases from V and 1 base from J; junction bases left unmatched: 5.

A single count supports this clone. The chain links TRBV18 to TRBJ1-1; 9 bases match TRBD1. Germline CDR1 KGHSH, CDR2 LQKENI. V was clipped by 4 bases and J by 7 bases; unmatched bases: 13. CDR3 length: 16 residues. CDR3 in DNA: TGTGCCAGCTCACTCGTCGGGGGACAGGGTGGGGATGAAGCTTTCTTT. Protein sequence: CASSLVGGQGGDEAFF.

The chain recombines TRBV5-8 with TRBJ2-6; TRBD1 is a possible D gene (6 bases). V was trimmed by 5 bases and J by 2 bases, leaving 23 bases between them. The CDR3 sequence is 19 residues long. The germline V gene has CDR1 SGHTS and CDR2 YDEGEE. CDR3 in amino acids: CASSLRTATTFAGANVLTF. The CDR3 DNA is TGTGCCAGCAGTCTGAGGACAGCAACTACCTTCGCTGGGGCCAACGTCCTGACTTTC.

Notes on this clone: Other DNA sequences in this specimen translate into the identical CDR3. The chain uses TRBV5-1 and TRBJ2-7; 8 positions agree with TRBD1. CDR1 and CDR2 (germline): SGHRS, YFSETQ. The J segment lost 2 bases and the V segment lost 4 bases, leaving 5 bases of the junction unmatched. The CDR3 is made up of 14 amino acids. Here the CDR3 DNA reads TGCGCCAGCAGCCCTGACAGGGGTCCCTACGAGCAGTACTTC. It codes for CASSPDRGPYEQYF.

The rearrangement uses TRBV6-6 and TRBJ1-2, with unresolved D. The CDR3 loop spans 14 amino acids. The germline gives CDR1 MNHNY, CDR2 SVGAGI (reference sequence). V lost 6 bases and J 5 bases, leaving 16 bases between the germline ends. The CDR3 here is CASRFLDSHYGYTF. CDR3 in DNA: TGTGCCAGCAGGTTTTTGGACTCTCATTATGGCTACACCTTC.

The CDR3 loop is CATSRGRKTEAFF. The DNA for the CDR3 is TGTGCCACCAGCAGAGGGCGGAAAACTGAAGCTTTCTTT. The rearrangement links TRBV15 to TRBJ1-1; unclear D gene. Between the trimmed V and J ends, which lost 1 base and 5 bases, there was a span of 8 bases. This CDR3 has 13 amino acids. Germline V CDR1 and CDR2: LNHNV, YYDKDF (reference sequence).

The chain joins TRBV5-8 to TRBJ1-2; TRBD1 is a possible D gene (6 bases). The V end lost 5 bases, the J end lost 3 bases, and 11 bases lay between the germline ends. The germline V gene has CDR1 SGHTS and CDR2 YDEGEE. This CDR3 is 13 amino acids long. The CDR3 loop is CASSRDTYYGYTF. CDR3 bases: TGTGCCAGCAGTCGGGACACTTACTATGGCTACACCTTC.

The rearrangement joins TRBV10-3 to TRBJ1-4; a possible D gene is TRBD1 (6 bases). CDR1 and CDR2 from the germline V gene are ENHRY and SYGVKD. V was pared by 4 bases and J by 8 bases, with 17 bases between. The CDR3 covers 15 residues. CDR3: CAISGTGTKDEKLFF. The CDR3 DNA reads as TGTGCCATCAGTGGCACAGGGACGAAGGACGAAAAACTGTTTTTT.